The rows below give T cell receptor beta chains drawn from one sample of a study of regulatory T cells in long-lasting Graves disease. TCRdb used MiXCR to reprocess the multiplex PCR reads, holding one entry per CDR3 protein. The data show 600,000 to 800,000 distinct CDR3 sequences, with about 30% seen just once and about 42% held by the top ten. This specimen was peripheral blood mononuclear cells (PBMCs), taken when the disease was refractory, from a patient treated with antithyroid drugs. These TCRs come from a female donor with Graves disease. CDR3s include the opening cysteine and the closing phenylalanine or tryptophan. A D gene is named only where the DNA matches it firmly. Clone size is stated in some rows and not others, as once, few, many or a class when expanded.

clone_size j_call d_call v_call cdr3_aa cdr3_nt
NA TRBJ1-1 NA TRBV7-2 CASSLMRGANTEAFF TGTGCCAGCAGCTTAATGAGGGGCGCGAACACTGAAGCTTTCTTT
many TRBJ1-1 TRBD1 TRBV7-9 CASSLAGTVEAFF TGTGCCAGCAGCTTAGCGGGGACAGTTGAAGCTTTCTTT
many TRBJ1-2 NA TRBV28 CASILPGRGYTF TGTGCCAGCATCCTCCCGGGGCGGGGCTACACCTTC
NA TRBJ2-5 TRBD2 TRBV6-2/TRBV6-3 CASRGTSSVGETQYF TGTGCCAGCAGGGGGACTAGCTCGGTGGGAGAGACCCAGTACTTC
few TRBJ2-2 NA TRBV12-3/TRBV12-4 CASSFSVGELFF TGTGCCAGCAGTTTTTCAGTCGGGGAGCTGTTTTTT
NA TRBJ1-5 NA TRBV12-3/TRBV12-4 CASRQYSNQPQHF TGTGCCAGCAGGCAGTATAGCAATCAGCCCCAGCATTTT
NA TRBJ1-5 NA TRBV27 CASSLLGRGGNQPQHF TGTGCCAGCAGTTTATTAGGACGGGGGGGCAATCAGCCCCAGCATTTT
NA TRBJ1-2 NA TRBV11-2 CASSLSWAGYTF TGTGCCAGCAGCTTAAGTTGGGCTGGCTACACCTTC
NA TRBJ2-7 NA TRBV28 CASRGPGDEQYF TGTGCCAGCAGAGGACCAGGAGACGAGCAGTACTTC
NA TRBJ2-4 NA TRBV20-1 CSATMDIAKNIQYF TGCAGTGCCACCATGGACATAGCCAAAAACATTCAGTACTTC
few TRBJ1-1 NA TRBV9 CASSVGQGLSEAFF TGTGCCAGCAGCGTGGGTCAGGGTCTAAGTGAAGCTTTCTTT
NA TRBJ1-2 NA TRBV20-1 CSARDDRGSDYGYTF TGCAGTGCTAGAGATGATCGGGGCAGTGACTATGGCTACACCTTC
NA TRBJ2-7 TRBD1 TRBV11-2 CANSPRDRDEQYF TGTGCCAACAGCCCGCGTGACAGGGACGAGCAGTACTTC
NA TRBJ1-4 TRBD1 TRBV13 CASSFRQGALEKLFF TGTGCCAGCAGCTTTCGACAGGGGGCGCTTGAAAAACTGTTTTTT
few TRBJ1-5 NA TRBV28 CASREIQGGQPQHF TGTGCCAGCAGGGAAATACAGGGTGGTCAGCCCCAGCATTTT
few TRBJ1-2 TRBD1 TRBV20-1 CSALRTGANYGYTF TGCAGTGCTCTACGGACAGGGGCAAACTATGGCTACACCTTC
few TRBJ1-5 TRBD1 TRBV6-2/TRBV6-3 CASIGGRPRNQPQHF TGTGCCAGCATAGGGGGCAGACCCCGCAATCAGCCCCAGCATTTT
NA TRBJ1-5 TRBD1 TRBV6-1 CASIPGGGQSQHF TGTGCCAGCATACCAGGGGGCGGACAGTCCCAGCATTTT
NA TRBJ2-1 TRBD2 TRBV11-2 CASSFTSGSDNEQFF TGTGCCAGCAGCTTTACTAGCGGGTCCGACAATGAGCAGTTCTTC
NA TRBJ2-6 NA TRBV28 CASSFIRDIHSGANVLTF TGTGCCAGCAGTTTCATCCGGGACATCCACTCTGGGGCCAACGTCCTGACTTTC
NA TRBJ2-7 NA TRBV19 CASYNERGERIMYEQYF TGTGCCAGTTATAACGAGCGCGGAGAAAGGATTATGTACGAGCAGTACTTC
NA TRBJ2-3 NA TRBV6-1 CASNRQATDTQYF TGTGCCAGCAACAGACAGGCCACAGATACGCAGTATTTT
many TRBJ1-5 NA TRBV20-1 CSAEDTSNQPQHF TGCAGTGCTGAAGATACTAGCAATCAGCCCCAGCATTTT
few TRBJ2-7 TRBD2 TRBV28 CASSSLAGVGEQYF TGTGCCAGCAGTTCACTAGCGGGAGTAGGCGAGCAGTACTTC
many TRBJ1-2 NA TRBV12-3/TRBV12-4 CASSLANRAPGYGYTF TGTGCCAGCAGTTTAGCGAACAGGGCACCGGGCTATGGCTACACCTTC
NA TRBJ2-7 TRBD1 TRBV19 CARPIDRVPYF TGTGCCAGACCCATTGACAGGGTGCCGTACTTC
NA TRBJ2-5 NA TRBV6-5 CASSYYNPRETQYF TGTGCCAGCAGTTATTACAATCCAAGAGAGACCCAGTACTTC
NA TRBJ1-2 NA TRBV30 CAWATLGGRGGYTF TGTGCCTGGGCAACGTTGGGGGGGCGAGGTGGCTACACCTTC
NA TRBJ1-3 TRBD1 TRBV5-1 CASSLGDSGGNTIYF TGCGCCAGCAGCTTGGGGGACAGTGGAGGAAACACCATATATTTT
many TRBJ2-7 TRBD2 TRBV7-9 CASSPGLAGVYEQYF TGTGCCAGCAGCCCAGGACTAGCGGGAGTTTACGAGCAGTACTTC
few TRBJ2-7 TRBD2 TRBV20-1 CSARGVGERGREQYF TGCAGTGCTAGAGGAGTGGGCGAGCGGGGCCGCGAGCAGTACTTC
NA TRBJ2-2 NA TRBV13 CASSSTGPRPGELFF TGTGCCAGCAGCTCGACAGGCCCCCGCCCCGGGGAGCTGTTTTTT
NA TRBJ2-7 TRBD2 TRBV13 CASSFSGLADERYF TGTGCCAGCAGCTTTTCGGGACTAGCTGACGAGCGGTACTTC
NA TRBJ2-7 TRBD2 TRBV12-5 CASGLPALPGLATSGEQYF TGTGCTAGTGGTCTTCCCGCTCTCCCGGGACTAGCGACTTCGGGGGAGCAGTACTTC
many TRBJ1-2 NA TRBV27 CASTDGTNYGYTF TGTGCCAGCACCGACGGGACTAACTATGGCTACACCTTC
NA TRBJ2-7 NA TRBV5-1 CASSLAGGPQGLYEQYF TGCGCCAGCAGCTTGGCCGGGGGTCCACAGGGCTTGTACGAGCAGTACTTC
once TRBJ2-4 NA TRBV25-1 CASSERLDPFF TGTGCCAGCAGTGAAAGGTTGGATCCGTTCTTC
many TRBJ1-5 TRBD1 TRBV6-1 CASRVSGTGGRNQPQHF TGTGCCAGCAGAGTCTCCGGGACAGGGGGCCGCAATCAGCCCCAGCATTTT
few TRBJ2-7 TRBD2 TRBV20-1 CSASGRGIYEQYF TGCAGTGCTAGCGGGAGGGGAATCTACGAGCAGTACTTC
NA TRBJ1-6 TRBD1 TRBV5-1 CASRPRGGQGSDSPLHF TGCGCCAGCAGGCCAAGAGGGGGACAGGGATCCGATTCACCCCTCCACTTT
many TRBJ2-7 NA TRBV11-2 CASSLPVLYEQYF TGTGCCAGCAGCTTGCCGGTCCTATACGAGCAGTACTTC
NA TRBJ1-2 TRBD1 TRBV5-1 CASSLAVTGDGYTF TGCGCCAGCAGCTTGGCCGTAACAGGGGATGGCTACACCTTC
few TRBJ2-6 NA TRBV5-1 CASSSTYRANVLTF TGCGCCAGCAGCTCGACCTACCGGGCCAACGTCCTGACTTTC
NA TRBJ1-2 NA TRBV6-2/TRBV6-3 CASIKTGRGGGYTF TGTGCCAGCATAAAAACCGGCAGGGGTGGCGGCTACACCTTC
NA TRBJ1-5 NA TRBV28 CASSPLYGNQPQHF TGTGCCAGCAGTCCCTTGTATGGCAATCAGCCCCAGCATTTT
many TRBJ2-7 TRBD2 TRBV12-3/TRBV12-4 CASRLSSGRAHEQYF TGTGCCAGCAGGTTATCTAGCGGGAGGGCCCACGAGCAGTACTTC
many TRBJ2-7 TRBD2 TRBV28 CASSLYGLAETNYEQYF TGTGCCAGCAGTTTGTACGGACTAGCGGAAACGAACTACGAGCAGTACTTC
NA TRBJ2-2 NA TRBV7-9 CASSLASTPNTGELFF TGTGCCAGCAGCTTAGCGTCAACACCGAACACCGGGGAGCTGTTTTTT
many TRBJ2-7 NA TRBV11-2 CASSYRDLTYEQYF TGTGCCAGCAGCTACCGGGACTTAACCTACGAGCAGTACTTC
NA TRBJ2-7 NA TRBV11-2 CASSPGRAVYEQYF TGTGCCAGCAGCCCGGGGCGGGCCGTGTACGAGCAGTACTTC
NA TRBJ1-2 NA TRBV3-1 CASSQEEGGLRGYGYTF TGTGCCAGCAGCCAAGAAGAAGGAGGGTTGAGAGGGTATGGCTACACCTTC
few TRBJ1-1 TRBD1 TRBV6-2/TRBV6-3 CASRMDRGLTEAFF TGTGCCAGCAGGATGGACAGGGGGCTAACTGAAGCTTTCTTT
NA TRBJ1-2 NA TRBV20-1 CSASAQGYGYAF TGCAGTGCTAGCGCTCAGGGGTATGGCTACGCCTTC
NA TRBJ1-3 NA TRBV7-2 CASSLYLNPGNTIYF TGTGCCAGCAGCTTATACCTAAACCCTGGAAACACCATATATTTT
many TRBJ1-2 NA TRBV11-2 CASRGGRGSYGYTF TGTGCCAGCCGAGGGGGGCGCGGGTCCTATGGCTACACCTTC
few TRBJ1-5 NA TRBV12-3/TRBV12-4 CASSLRAGQPQHF TGTGCCAGCAGTCTCCGGGCCGGGCAGCCCCAGCATTTT
NA TRBJ2-5 TRBD2 TRBV12-3/TRBV12-4 CASSFLAGVGKTQYF TGTGCCAGCAGTTTCTTAGCGGGAGTGGGAAAGACCCAGTACTTC
NA TRBJ2-7 NA TRBV20-1 CSARMVGRQGNWEQYF TGCAGTGCTAGAATGGTCGGGCGGCAGGGGAATTGGGAGCAGTACTTC
NA TRBJ1-2 NA TRBV15 CATSDRKGNYGYTF TGTGCCACCAGTGACCGAAAAGGGAACTATGGCTACACCTTC